This record concerns one TCR beta chain sequence. This sample was included in a study of beta chain features in type 1 diabetes. Central memory, naive, regulatory and stem cell-like memory CD4+ cells were sorted by CD45RO/CCR7/CD25/CD127/CD95/CD27. What was sequenced were expressed TCRB transcripts, since all of the isolated RNA had been reverse transcribed. Sequencing used immunoSEQ multiplex PCR; TCRdb keeps in-frame clones, though not all of them. The repertoire includes a few hundred thousand clones, 8% to 13% of them detected once, and more than 0.015% sits in the top ten. Germline CDR1 is SGDLS and CDR2 is YYNGEE. V lost 0 bases and J 3 bases, leaving 14 bases between the germline ends. The CDR3 has 16 amino acids.

The specimen sequenced was naive CD4+ T cells from blood. This sequence was found in a woman between 25 and 40 years old in good health. This chain links TRBV9 with TRBJ2-3; D may be TRBD2 (5 bases). The CDR3 DNA sequence: TGTGCCAGCAGCGTAGGGGCTAGCTGGGAGACAGATACGCAGTATTTT. Protein product: CASSVGASWETDTQYF.